A selection of T cell receptor beta chains follows, all from one sample in a study of OX40 agonist ivuxolimab in advanced cancers. The method was immunoSEQ multiplex PCR; TCRdb's version includes in-frame clones alone and lacks a portion of them. The sample lists 55,000 to 80,000 clones, approximately 85% occurring once. Source: CD4+ or CD8+ T cells sorted from blood, taken in a trial of the OX40 agonist ivuxolimab. The source is an adult with an advanced solid tumor such as melanoma, head and neck, liver or kidney cancer. Each CDR3 is given with its conserved first and last residue. A D gene is named only where the DNA matches it firmly. The size entry is marked missing in some rows and otherwise reads once, few, many or a size class.

j_call | clone_size | v_call | d_call | cdr3_aa | cdr3_nt
TRBJ2-7 | . | TRBV7-2 | TRBD1 | CASSSQRTGIYEQYF | TGTGCCAGCAGCTCCCAACGGACAGGGATTTACGAGCAGTACTTC
TRBJ2-7 | . | TRBV6-1 | . | CASSEEEGPDYEQYF | TGTGCCAGCAGTGAAGAGGAGGGACCGGACTACGAGCAGTACTTC
TRBJ2-1 | . | TRBV29-1 | TRBD2 | CSVERASGRSEQFF | TGCAGCGTTGAAAGAGCTAGCGGGAGGAGTGAGCAGTTCTTC
TRBJ2-7 | . | TRBV6-5 | TRBD2 | CASSYLTSGRRYEQYF | TGTGCCAGCAGTTACCTGACTAGCGGGAGAAGATACGAGCAGTACTTC
TRBJ2-7 | . | TRBV15 | TRBD2 | CATSRARLAEQYF | TGTGCCACCAGCAGAGCTCGACTAGCGGAGCAGTACTTC
TRBJ1-1 | . | TRBV9 | . | CASSVGGSHMNTEAFF | TGTGCCAGCAGCGTAGGAGGGTCCCACATGAACACTGAAGCTTTCTTT
TRBJ2-1 | . | TRBV5-4 | . | CASTHWGVNEQFF | TGTGCCAGCACTCACTGGGGGGTCAATGAGCAGTTCTTC
TRBJ2-3 | . | TRBV18 | TRBD2 | CASSPRLAGGSDTQYF | TGTGCCAGCTCACCAAGACTAGCGGGAGGCTCAGATACGCAGTATTTT
TRBJ1-2 | . | TRBV27 | TRBD1 | CASRPDRGDGYTF | TGTGCCAGCAGGCCCGACAGGGGGGATGGCTACACCTTC
TRBJ1-4 | . | TRBV2 | . | CASSEPADYNEKLFF | TGTGCCAGCAGTGAACCGGCAGATTATAATGAAAAACTGTTTTTT
TRBJ2-7 | . | TRBV25-1 | . | CASSESRQYPYEQYF | TGTGCCAGCAGTGAAAGTCGACAATACCCCTACGAGCAGTACTTC
TRBJ2-1 | . | TRBV6-6 | . | CASSYGVSSYNEQFF | TGTGCCAGCAGTTACGGAGTTAGCTCCTACAATGAGCAGTTCTTC
TRBJ2-3 | . | TRBV4-2 | . | CASSPRGTASTDTQYF | TGTGCCAGCAGCCCAAGGGGGACTGCTAGCACAGATACGCAGTATTTT
TRBJ2-3 | . | TRBV7-2 | . | CASSYGSSTQYF | TGTGCCAGCAGCTACGGGAGCTCTACGCAGTATTTT
TRBJ2-7 | . | TRBV6-5 | . | CASRPRGIREQYF | TGTGCCAGCAGACCCAGGGGCATCCGGGAGCAGTACTTC
TRBJ2-7 | . | TRBV30 | TRBD2 | CAWTPGGTPYEQYF | TGTGCCTGGACCCCGGGAGGGACCCCCTACGAGCAGTACTTC
TRBJ1-5 | . | TRBV18 | . | CASSLTGKEQPQHF | TGTGCCAGCTCACTCACAGGGAAGGAACAGCCCCAGCATTTT
TRBJ2-7 | . | TRBV28 | . | CASSQTIYEQYF | TGTGCCAGCAGTCAAACAATCTACGAGCAGTACTTC
TRBJ2-7 | . | TRBV9 | . | CASSVDLGNYEQYF | TGTGCCAGCAGCGTAGACTTAGGGAACTACGAGCAGTACTTC
TRBJ1-1 | . | TRBV10-3 | . | CAISAEENTEAFF | TGTGCCATCAGTGCCGAGGAGAACACTGAAGCTTTCTTT
TRBJ2-3 | . | TRBV6-1 | . | CASSEAYTDTQYF | TGTGCCAGCAGTGAAGCCTACACAGATACGCAGTATTTT
TRBJ2-3 | once | TRBV11-3 | . | CASSRGAGGQYF | TGTGCCAGCAGCCGCGGGGCCGGTGGGCAGTATTTT
TRBJ2-7 | . | TRBV7-2 | TRBD2 | CASSWGLAGGREQYF | TGTGCCAGCAGCTGGGGACTAGCGGGGGGGCGCGAGCAGTACTTC
TRBJ2-3 | . | TRBV28 | . | CASEGDSGDTQYF | TGTGCCAGCGAGGGTGACTCGGGAGATACGCAGTATTTT
TRBJ2-3 | . | TRBV27 | . | CASSLSGGRLNTQYF | TGTGCCAGCAGTTTATCCGGTGGGAGGCTAAATACGCAGTATTTT
TRBJ2-7 | . | TRBV5-1 | . | CASSPISPVYEQYF | TGCGCCAGCAGCCCTATATCGCCCGTCTACGAGCAGTACTTC
TRBJ2-3 | once | TRBV27 | TRBD2 | CASSLSPPGGGYPDTQYF | TGTGCCAGCAGTTTATCCCCGCCGGGCGGGGGGTACCCAGATACGCAGTATTTT
TRBJ2-2 | . | TRBV5-6 | TRBD2 | CASSPLLAGGLYGGELFF | TGTGCCAGCAGCCCATTGCTAGCGGGGGGACTCTATGGCGGGGAGCTGTTTTTT
TRBJ2-4 | . | TRBV7-8 | TRBD1 | CASSPTGIVAKNIQYF | TGTGCCAGCAGCCCGACAGGGATCGTAGCCAAAAACATTCAGTACTTC
TRBJ1-2 | . | TRBV6-5 | . | CASSRADGTNGYTF | TGTGCCAGCAGCCGAGCGGACGGAACTAATGGCTACACCTTC
TRBJ2-1 | . | TRBV10-3 | TRBD2 | CAVLGLAGGYNEQFF | TGTGCCGTCTTGGGACTAGCGGGGGGATACAATGAGCAGTTCTTC
TRBJ1-1 | . | TRBV28 | . | CASSLLGAEAFF | TGTGCCAGCAGTTTGTTGGGCGCTGAAGCTTTCTTT
TRBJ2-3 | . | TRBV18 | . | CASSPGTQGDTQYF | TGTGCCAGCTCCCCCGGGACACAGGGAGATACGCAGTATTTT
TRBJ2-3 | . | TRBV2 | . | CASSQTGSTDTQYF | TGTGCCAGCAGTCAGACAGGAAGCACAGATACGCAGTATTTT
TRBJ1-2 | . | TRBV6-5 | . | CASGEGYGYTF | TGTGCCAGCGGAGAAGGGTATGGCTACACCTTC
TRBJ1-4 | . | TRBV11-3 | . | CASSHGTAGSNEKLFF | TGTGCCAGCAGCCACGGAACGGCAGGGTCTAATGAAAAACTGTTTTTT
TRBJ1-2 | . | TRBV28 | . | CATQTGSNYGYTF | TGTGCCACCCAAACAGGCTCTAACTATGGCTACACCTTC
TRBJ2-3 | . | TRBV5-1 | . | CASSLRETDTQYF | TGCGCCAGCAGCCTGAGGGAGACAGATACGCAGTATTTT
TRBJ2-4 | . | TRBV14 | . | CASSQDRERAKYF | TGTGCCAGCAGCCAAGATCGGGAGCGCGCGAAGTACTTC
TRBJ2-5 | . | TRBV5-4 | . | CASSLQDGEETQYF | TGTGCCAGCAGCTTACAGGACGGAGAGGAGACCCAGTACTTC
TRBJ2-3 | . | TRBV28 | . | CASSLRDTNTQYF | TGTGCCAGCAGCCTTCGGGACACTAATACGCAGTATTTT
TRBJ1-5 | . | TRBV4-1 | . | CASSAVGRQSSWPQHF | TGCGCCAGCAGCGCAGTAGGGAGACAGAGTAGTTGGCCCCAGCATTTT
TRBJ2-1 | . | TRBV28 | TRBD1 | CASSSTGGTNNEQFF | TGTGCCAGCAGCTCGACAGGGGGCACAAACAATGAGCAGTTCTTC
TRBJ2-7 | . | TRBV5-1 | . | CASSLVAGNEQYF | TGCGCCAGCAGCTTGGTCGCCGGTAACGAGCAGTACTTC
TRBJ2-3 | . | TRBV13 | . | CASSSAGAPTDTQYF | TGTGCCAGCAGCTCGGCGGGGGCCCCAACAGATACGCAGTATTTT
TRBJ2-7 | . | TRBV9 | . | CASSAPRGQLGDEQYF | TGTGCCAGCAGCGCCCCTCGCGGGCAGCTCGGGGACGAGCAGTACTTC
TRBJ2-1 | . | TRBV19 | TRBD2 | CASSIIRTSGVAYNEQFF | TGTGCCAGTAGTATAATCAGGACTAGCGGGGTGGCCTACAATGAGCAGTTCTTC
TRBJ2-1 | . | TRBV9 | TRBD1 | CASSVLAGGSEQFF | TGTGCCAGCAGCGTATTGGCAGGGGGCTCCGAGCAGTTCTTC
TRBJ2-2 | . | TRBV11-3 | . | CASSPGLGDTGELFF | TGTGCCAGCAGCCCGGGACTCGGGGACACCGGGGAGCTGTTTTTT
TRBJ2-2 | . | TRBV7-2 | . | CASSWSGNTGELFF | TGTGCCAGCAGCTGGTCGGGGAACACCGGGGAGCTGTTTTTT
TRBJ1-2 | . | TRBV5-4 | . | CASSLAGSLGYTF | TGTGCCAGCAGCTTGGCAGGGTCGCTAGGCTACACCTTC
TRBJ1-5 | . | TRBV11-2 | . | CASSLVVNQPQHF | TGTGCCAGCAGCTTAGTCGTTAATCAGCCCCAGCATTTT
TRBJ2-1 | few | TRBV19 | TRBD2 | CASGRASGYNEQFF | TGTGCCTCCGGTAGGGCTAGCGGATACAATGAGCAGTTCTTC
TRBJ2-5 | . | TRBV6-6 | . | CASSAGYQETQYF | TGTGCCAGCAGTGCTGGGTACCAAGAGACCCAGTACTTC
TRBJ2-1 | . | TRBV28 | TRBD1 | CASRLPGQGRNEQFF | TGTGCCAGCAGACTTCCGGGACAGGGGAGGAATGAGCAGTTCTTC
TRBJ2-2 | . | TRBV30 | . | CAQTGAGWASAGELFF | TGTGCCCAAACCGGGGCAGGATGGGCTAGCGCCGGGGAGCTGTTTTTT
TRBJ2-5 | once | TRBV15 | . | CATSRGQETQYF | TGTGCCACCAGCAGAGGCCAGGAGACCCAGTACTTC